Here is one T cell receptor (beta chain) with its context. This table comes from immunoSEQ multiplex PCR, and its TCRdb copy is limited to in-frame clones, with some not included. The sample lists roughly 80,000 clones; over 85% were seen once. Germline CDR1 MNHNS, CDR2 SASEGT. V gave up 1 base and J gave up 2 bases, with 11 bases separating them. The CDR3 contains 15 residues. The data were obtained in a study of control samples from healthy donors and cancer patients. The clonotype originates from a man aged 50 to 60 in good health. The sample was blood. The chain employs TRBV6-1 and TRBJ1-2; tentatively, D is TRBD1 (5 bases). CDR3 region: CASSEGGGPNYGYTF. The DNA for the CDR3 is TGTGCCAGCAGTGAAGGGGGGGGACCCAACTATGGCTACACCTTC.